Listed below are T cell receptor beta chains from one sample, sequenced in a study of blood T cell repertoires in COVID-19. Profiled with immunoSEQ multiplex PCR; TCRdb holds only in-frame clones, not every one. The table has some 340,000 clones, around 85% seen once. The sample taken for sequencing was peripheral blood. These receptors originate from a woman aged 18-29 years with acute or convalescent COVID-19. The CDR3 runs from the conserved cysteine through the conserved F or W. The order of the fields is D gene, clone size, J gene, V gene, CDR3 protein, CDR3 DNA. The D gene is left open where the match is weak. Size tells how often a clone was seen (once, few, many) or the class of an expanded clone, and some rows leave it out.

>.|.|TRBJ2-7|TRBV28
CASSPSVRNEQYF
TGTGCCAGCAGTCCCTCGGTTCGCAACGAGCAGTACTTC
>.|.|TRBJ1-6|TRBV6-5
CASSPRGSPLHF
TGTGCCAGCAGTCCCCGCGGTTCACCCCTCCACTTT
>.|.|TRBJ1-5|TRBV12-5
CASGLSTGNYQPQHF
TGTGCTAGTGGTTTGTCTACAGGAAACTATCAGCCCCAGCATTTT
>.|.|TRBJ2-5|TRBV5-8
CASSTIDSQETQYF
TGTGCCAGCAGCACGATCGACAGCCAAGAGACCCAGTACTTC
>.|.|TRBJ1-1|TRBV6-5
CASSYVRVEGEAFF
TGTGCCAGCAGTTATGTTAGGGTCGAGGGTGAAGCTTTCTTT
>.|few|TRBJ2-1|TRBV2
CASSVELGFSNEQFF
TGTGCCAGCAGTGTAGAACTAGGTTTCAGCAATGAGCAGTTCTTC
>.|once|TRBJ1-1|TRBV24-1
CATSDLQGRAFF
TGTGCTACCAGTGATTTGCAGGGCCGAGCTTTCTTT
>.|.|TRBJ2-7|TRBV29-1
CSVVWTQYEQYF
TGCAGCGTTGTCTGGACACAATACGAGCAGTACTTC
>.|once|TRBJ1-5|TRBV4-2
CASSQSSGSSSFESQPQHF
TGTGCCAGCAGCCAATCTTCCGGGTCCTCTTCCTTTGAGAGTCAGCCCCAGCATTTT
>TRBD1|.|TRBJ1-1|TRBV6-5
CASRPGQVMNTEAFF
TGTGCCAGCAGACCGGGACAGGTAATGAACACTGAAGCTTTCTTT
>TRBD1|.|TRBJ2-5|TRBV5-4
CASSYLLTGVVYGETQYF
TGTGCCAGCAGCTACCTCCTGACAGGGGTTGTATATGGAGAGACCCAGTACTTC
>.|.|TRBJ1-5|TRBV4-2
CASSQGQGNQPQHF
TGTGCCAGCAGCCAAGGACAGGGCAATCAGCCCCAGCATTTT
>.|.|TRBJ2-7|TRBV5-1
CASSLSDYEQYF
TGCGCCAGCAGCTTGTCAGATTACGAGCAGTACTTC
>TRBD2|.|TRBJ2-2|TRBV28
CASSLCYRWTSGRGTGELFF
TGTGCCAGCAGTTTATGCTACAGGTGGACTAGCGGGAGAGGTACCGGGGAGCTGTTTTTT
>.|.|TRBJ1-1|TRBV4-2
CASSKPPGTEAFF
TGTGCCAGCAGCAAGCCGCCGGGAACTGAAGCTTTCTTT
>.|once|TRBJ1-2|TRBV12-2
CASRLEQEPGYGYTF
TGTGCAAGTCGCTTAGAACAGGAACCCGGGTATGGCTACACCTTC
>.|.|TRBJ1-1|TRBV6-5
CASTYGSGNTEAFF
TGTGCCAGCACCTACGGTTCAGGGAACACTGAAGCTTTCTTT
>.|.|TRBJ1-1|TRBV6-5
CVSSYGWANTEAFF
TGTGTCAGCAGTTACGGGTGGGCGAACACTGAAGCTTTCTTT
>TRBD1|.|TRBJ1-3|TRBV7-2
CASSLVGTGVGNTIYF
TGTGCCAGCAGCTTAGTAGGGACAGGGGTCGGAAACACCATATATTTT
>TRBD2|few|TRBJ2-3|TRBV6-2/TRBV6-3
CASSPSSGRLRGTDTQYF
TGTGCCAGCAGCCCCTCTAGCGGGAGGTTGCGGGGCACAGATACGCAGTATTTT
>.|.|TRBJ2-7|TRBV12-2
CASRLATPASGGIDEQYF
TGTGCAAGTCGCTTAGCTACCCCGGCTAGCGGGGGGATCGACGAGCAGTACTTC
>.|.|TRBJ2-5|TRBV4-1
CASSQEGSNSRETQYF
TGCGCCAGCAGCCAAGAAGGGAGCAACAGCAGGGAGACCCAGTACTTC
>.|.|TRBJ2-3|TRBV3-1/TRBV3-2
CASSPAGQRGTQYF
TGTGCCAGCAGCCCAGCGGGCCAGAGGGGTACGCAGTATTTT
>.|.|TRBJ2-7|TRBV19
CASSIVLAKGYEQYF
TGTGCCAGTAGTATTGTACTAGCCAAGGGCTACGAGCAGTACTTC
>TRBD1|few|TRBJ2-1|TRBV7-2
CASSLTGDGYNEQFF
TGTGCCAGCAGCTTAACAGGGGACGGCTACAATGAGCAGTTCTTC
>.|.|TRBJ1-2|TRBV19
CASSTRDYGYTF
TGTGCCAGTAGTACCAGGGACTATGGCTACACCTTC
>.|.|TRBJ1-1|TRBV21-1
CASSPKPGQENTEAFF
TGTGCCAGCAGCCCGAAACCGGGACAGGAAAACACTGAAGCTTTCTTT
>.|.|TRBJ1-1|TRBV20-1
CSASAPGGITEAFF
TGCAGTGCTAGTGCCCCAGGAGGGATCACTGAAGCTTTCTTT
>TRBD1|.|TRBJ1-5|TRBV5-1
CASSRDSSGQPQHF
TGCGCCAGCAGCAGGGACAGTTCTGGTCAGCCCCAGCATTTT
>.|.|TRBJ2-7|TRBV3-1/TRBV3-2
CASSQDGWTVVEQYF
TGTGCCAGCAGCCAAGATGGGTGGACAGTGGTAGAGCAGTACTTC
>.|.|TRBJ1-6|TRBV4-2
CASSQDEFQGNSPLHF
TGTGCCAGCAGCCAAGATGAGTTCCAGGGAAATTCACCCCTCCACTTT
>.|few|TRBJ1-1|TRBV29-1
CSGDRGTEAFF
TGCAGCGGCGACAGAGGCACTGAAGCTTTCTTT
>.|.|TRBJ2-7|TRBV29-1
CSVENDRPHEQYF
TGCAGCGTTGAAAACGACAGGCCCCACGAGCAGTACTTC
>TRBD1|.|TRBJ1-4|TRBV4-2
CASSQGDRDEKLFF
TGTGCCAGCAGCCAAGGGGACAGGGATGAAAAACTGTTTTTT
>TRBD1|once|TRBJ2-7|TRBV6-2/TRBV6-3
CASSYASGTGFEQYF
TGTGCCAGCAGTTACGCCTCCGGGACAGGGTTCGAGCAGTACTTC
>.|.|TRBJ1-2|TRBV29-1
CSVVEGDGYTF
TGCAGCGTTGTCGAGGGAGACGGCTACACCTTC
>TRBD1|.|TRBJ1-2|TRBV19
CASSIDLDRETRYGYTF
TGTGCCAGTAGTATAGATCTGGACAGGGAAACCCGCTATGGCTACACCTTC
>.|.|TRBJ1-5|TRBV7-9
CASSLEKSNQPQHF
TGTGCCAGCAGCCTCGAGAAGAGCAATCAGCCCCAGCATTTT
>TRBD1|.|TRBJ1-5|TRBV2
CASNFGQVGDQPQHF
TGTGCCAGCAACTTCGGACAGGTAGGGGATCAGCCCCAGCATTTT
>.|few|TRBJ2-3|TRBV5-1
CASSLVVTDTQYF
TGCGCCAGCAGCTTGGTAGTCACAGATACGCAGTATTTT
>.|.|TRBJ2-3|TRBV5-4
CASSSRSSQATQYF
TGTGCCAGCAGCTCCCGTTCCAGTCAGGCTACGCAGTATTTT
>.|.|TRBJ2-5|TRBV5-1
CASSLSVLQGEETQYF
TGCGCCAGCAGCTTGTCGGTCCTACAGGGAGAGGAGACCCAGTACTTC